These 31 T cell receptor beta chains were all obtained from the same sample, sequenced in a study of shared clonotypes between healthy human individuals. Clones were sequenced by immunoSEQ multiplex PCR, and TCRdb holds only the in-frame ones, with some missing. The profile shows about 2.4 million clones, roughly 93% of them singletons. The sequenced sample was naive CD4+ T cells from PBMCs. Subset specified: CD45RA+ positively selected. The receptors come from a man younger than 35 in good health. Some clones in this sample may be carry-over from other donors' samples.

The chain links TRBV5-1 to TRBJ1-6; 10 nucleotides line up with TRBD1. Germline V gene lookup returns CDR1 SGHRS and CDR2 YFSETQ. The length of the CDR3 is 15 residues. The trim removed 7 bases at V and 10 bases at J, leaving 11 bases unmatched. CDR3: CASRLLGTGESPLHF. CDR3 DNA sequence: TGCGCCAGCCGTCTGCTTGGGACAGGGGAATCACCCCTCCACTTT.

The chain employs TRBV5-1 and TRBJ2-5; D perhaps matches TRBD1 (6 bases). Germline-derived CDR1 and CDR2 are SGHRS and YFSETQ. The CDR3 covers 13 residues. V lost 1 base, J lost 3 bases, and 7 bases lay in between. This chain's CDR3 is CASSLRDKETQYF. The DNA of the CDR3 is TGCGCCAGCAGCTTGAGGGACAAAGAGACCCAGTACTTC.

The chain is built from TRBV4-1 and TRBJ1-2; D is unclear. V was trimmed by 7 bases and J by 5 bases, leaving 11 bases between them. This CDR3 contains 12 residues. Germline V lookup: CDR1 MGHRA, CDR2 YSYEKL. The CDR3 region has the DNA TGCGCCAGCACCAAAACGCCATATGGCTACACCTTC. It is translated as CASTKTPYGYTF.

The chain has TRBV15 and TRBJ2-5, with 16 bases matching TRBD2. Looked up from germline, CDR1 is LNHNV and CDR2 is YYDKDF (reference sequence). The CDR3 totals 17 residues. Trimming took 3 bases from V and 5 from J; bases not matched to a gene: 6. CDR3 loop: CATSSGGLAGGMETQYF. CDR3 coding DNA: TGTGCCACCAGCAGCGGGGGACTAGCGGGAGGGATGGAGACCCAGTACTTC.

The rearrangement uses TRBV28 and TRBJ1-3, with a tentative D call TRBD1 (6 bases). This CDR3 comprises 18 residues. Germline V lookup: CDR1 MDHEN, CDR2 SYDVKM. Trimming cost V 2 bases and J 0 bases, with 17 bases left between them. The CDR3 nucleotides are TGTGCCAGCAGTTTACCCCGAGCAGACAGGAGCTCTGGAAACACCATATATTTT. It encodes CASSLPRADRSSGNTIYF.

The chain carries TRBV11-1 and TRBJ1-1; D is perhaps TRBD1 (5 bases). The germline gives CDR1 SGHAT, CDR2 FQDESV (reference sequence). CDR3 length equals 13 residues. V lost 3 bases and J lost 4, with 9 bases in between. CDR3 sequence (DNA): TGTGCCAGCAGCTTGGCGGGGACCACTGAAGCTTTCTTT. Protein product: CASSLAGTTEAFF.

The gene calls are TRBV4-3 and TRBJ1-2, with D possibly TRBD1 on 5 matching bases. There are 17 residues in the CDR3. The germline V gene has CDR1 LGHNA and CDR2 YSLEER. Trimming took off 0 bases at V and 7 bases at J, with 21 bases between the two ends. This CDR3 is CASSQEAGPRGPRGYTF. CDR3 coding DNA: TGCGCCAGCAGCCAAGAGGCGGGTCCCCGGGGCCCCCGTGGCTACACCTTC.

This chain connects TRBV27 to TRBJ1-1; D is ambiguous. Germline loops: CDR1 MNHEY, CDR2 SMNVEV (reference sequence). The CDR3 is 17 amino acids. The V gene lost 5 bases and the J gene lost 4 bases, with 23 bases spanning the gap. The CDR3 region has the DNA TGTGCCAGCAGTCCGAACCCTCGGGCAAATCGGCCCACTGAAGCTTTCTTT. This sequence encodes CASSPNPRANRPTEAFF.

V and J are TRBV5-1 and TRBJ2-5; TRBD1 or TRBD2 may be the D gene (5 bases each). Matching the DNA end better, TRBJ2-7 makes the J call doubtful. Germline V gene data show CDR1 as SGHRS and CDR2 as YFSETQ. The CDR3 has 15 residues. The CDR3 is CASSPGTAGVNEQYF. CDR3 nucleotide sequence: TGCGCCAGCAGCCCTGGGACGGCCGGAGTTAACGAGCAGTACTTC.

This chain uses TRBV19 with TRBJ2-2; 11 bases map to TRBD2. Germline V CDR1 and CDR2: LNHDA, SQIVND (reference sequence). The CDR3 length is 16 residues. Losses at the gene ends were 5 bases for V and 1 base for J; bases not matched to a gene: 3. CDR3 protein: CASSRGTSGNTGELFF. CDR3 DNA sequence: TGTGCCAGTAGTCGAGGGACTAGCGGGAACACCGGGGAGCTGTTTTTT.

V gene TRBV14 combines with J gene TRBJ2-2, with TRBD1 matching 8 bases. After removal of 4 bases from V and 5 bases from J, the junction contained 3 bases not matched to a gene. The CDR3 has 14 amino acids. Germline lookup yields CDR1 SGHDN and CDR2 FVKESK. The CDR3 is CASSPDRVTGELFF. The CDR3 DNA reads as TGTGCCAGCAGCCCGGACAGGGTGACCGGGGAGCTGTTTTTT.

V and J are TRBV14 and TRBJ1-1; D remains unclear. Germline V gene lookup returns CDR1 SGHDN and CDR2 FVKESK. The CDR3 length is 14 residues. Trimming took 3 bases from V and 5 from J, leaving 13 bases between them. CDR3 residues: CASSHLKGVTEAFF. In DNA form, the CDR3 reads TGTGCCAGCAGCCACCTAAAGGGTGTTACTGAAGCTTTCTTT.

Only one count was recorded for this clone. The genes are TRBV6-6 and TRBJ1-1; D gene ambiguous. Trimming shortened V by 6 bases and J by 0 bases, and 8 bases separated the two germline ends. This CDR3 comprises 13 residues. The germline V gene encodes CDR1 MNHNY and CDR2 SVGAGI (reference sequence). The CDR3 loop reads CASSLMMNTEAFF. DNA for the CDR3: TGTGCCAGCAGCCTCATGATGAACACTGAAGCTTTCTTT.

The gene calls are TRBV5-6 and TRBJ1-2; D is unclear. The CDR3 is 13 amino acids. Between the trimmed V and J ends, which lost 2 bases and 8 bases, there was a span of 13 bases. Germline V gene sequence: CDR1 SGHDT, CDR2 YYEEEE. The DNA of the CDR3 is TGTGCCAGCAGCTTTAGAAGGGTCTCGGGCTACACCTTC. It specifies CASSFRRVSGYTF. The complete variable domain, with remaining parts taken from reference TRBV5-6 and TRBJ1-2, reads DAGVTQSPTHLIKTRGQQVTLRCSPKSGHDTVSWYQQALGQGPQFIFQYYEEEERQRGNFPDRFSGHQFPNYSSELNVNALLLGDSALYLCASSFRRVSGYTFGSGTRLTVV.

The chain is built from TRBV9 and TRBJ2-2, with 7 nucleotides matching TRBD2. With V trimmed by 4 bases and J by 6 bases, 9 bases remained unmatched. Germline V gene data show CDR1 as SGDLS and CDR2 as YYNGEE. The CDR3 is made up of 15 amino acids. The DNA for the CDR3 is TGTGCCAGCAGCCCACGGGACTACCCAGCCGGGGAGCTGTTTTTT. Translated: CASSPRDYPAGELFF.

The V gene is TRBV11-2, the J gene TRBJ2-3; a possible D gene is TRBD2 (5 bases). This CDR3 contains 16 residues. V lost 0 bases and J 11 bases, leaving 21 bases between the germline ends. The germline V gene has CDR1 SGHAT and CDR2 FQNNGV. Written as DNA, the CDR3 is TGTGCCAGCAGCTTAGATCAGCGGCTAGCTAGCCCAAGGCAGTATTTT. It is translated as CASSLDQRLASPRQYF.

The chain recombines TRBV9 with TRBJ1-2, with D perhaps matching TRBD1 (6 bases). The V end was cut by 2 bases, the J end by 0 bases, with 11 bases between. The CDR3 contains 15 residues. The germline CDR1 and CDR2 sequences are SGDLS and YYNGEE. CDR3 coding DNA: TGTGCCAGCAGCGTCGGACAGTCAGCTAACTATGGCTACACCTTC. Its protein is CASSVGQSANYGYTF.

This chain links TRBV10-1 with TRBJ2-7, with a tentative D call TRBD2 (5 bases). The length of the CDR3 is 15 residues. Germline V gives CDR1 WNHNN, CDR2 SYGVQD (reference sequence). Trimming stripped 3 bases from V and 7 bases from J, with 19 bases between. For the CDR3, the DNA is TGCGCCAGCAGTGATACGTCCAGGTCCGGCGGGGAGCAGTACTTC. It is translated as CASSDTSRSGGEQYF.

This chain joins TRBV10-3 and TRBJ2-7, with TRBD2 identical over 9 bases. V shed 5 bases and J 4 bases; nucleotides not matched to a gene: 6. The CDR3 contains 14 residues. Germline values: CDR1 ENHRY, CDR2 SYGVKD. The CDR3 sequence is CAISRLAVSYEQYF. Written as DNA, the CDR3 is TGTGCCATCAGTCGACTAGCGGTCTCATACGAGCAGTACTTC.

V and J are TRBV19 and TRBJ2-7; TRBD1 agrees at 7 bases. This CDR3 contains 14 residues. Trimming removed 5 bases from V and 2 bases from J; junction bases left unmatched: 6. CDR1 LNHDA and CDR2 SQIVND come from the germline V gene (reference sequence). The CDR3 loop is CASSDRGQAYEQYF. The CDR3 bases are TGTGCCAGTAGTGATAGGGGGCAGGCCTACGAGCAGTACTTC.

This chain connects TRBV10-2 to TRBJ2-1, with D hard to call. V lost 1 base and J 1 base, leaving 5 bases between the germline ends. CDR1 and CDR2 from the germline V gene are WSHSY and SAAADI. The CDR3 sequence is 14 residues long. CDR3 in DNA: TGCGCCAGCAGTGAGTGGGCATCCTACAATGAGCAGTTCTTC. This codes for CASSEWASYNEQFF.

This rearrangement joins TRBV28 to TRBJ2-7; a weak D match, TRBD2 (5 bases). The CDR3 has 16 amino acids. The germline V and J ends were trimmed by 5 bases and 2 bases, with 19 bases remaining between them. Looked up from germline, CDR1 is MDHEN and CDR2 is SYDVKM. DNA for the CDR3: TGTGCCAGCAGTCCCCTGATCACCGGGGAACCCTACGAGCAGTACTTC. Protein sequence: CASSPLITGEPYEQYF.

CDR3 DNA sequence: TGCGCCAGCAGCCGCGTGACAGGGGGCGCGTCTAATTCACCCCTCCACTTT. Translating it yields CASSRVTGGASNSPLHF. The chain links TRBV5-1 to TRBJ1-6, with 10 nucleotides matching TRBD1. Germline-derived CDR1 and CDR2 are SGHRS and YFSETQ. The CDR3 runs 17 residues. Losses at the gene ends were 4 bases for V and 6 bases for J; bases not matched to a gene: 10.

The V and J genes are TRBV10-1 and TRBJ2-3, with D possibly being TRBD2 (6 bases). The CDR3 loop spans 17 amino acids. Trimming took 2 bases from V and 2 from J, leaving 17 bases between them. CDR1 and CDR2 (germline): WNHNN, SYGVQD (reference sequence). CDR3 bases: TGCGCCAGCAGTGAGAGTGTTAGCGGACTAACCACAGATACGCAGTATTTT. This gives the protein CASSESVSGLTTDTQYF.

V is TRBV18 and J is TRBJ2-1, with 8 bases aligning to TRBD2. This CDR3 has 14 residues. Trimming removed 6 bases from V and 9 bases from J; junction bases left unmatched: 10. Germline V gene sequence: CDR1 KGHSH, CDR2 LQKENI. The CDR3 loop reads CASSGTSTLSEQFF. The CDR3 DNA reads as TGTGCCAGCTCCGGGACTAGTACGCTCAGTGAGCAGTTCTTC. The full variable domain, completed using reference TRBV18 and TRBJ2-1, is NAGVMQNPRHLVRRRGQEARLRCSPMKGHSHVYWYRQLPEEGLKFMVYLQKENIIDESGMPKERFSAEFPKEGPSILRIQQVVRGDSAAYFCASSGTSTLSEQFFGPGTRLTVL.

CDR3 sequence: CASRFTAGFGNEQFF. The CDR3 DNA is TGTGCCAGCAGGTTCACGGCAGGATTTGGCAATGAGCAGTTCTTC. The V call is TRBV7-2, the J call TRBJ2-1; D uncertain. The CDR3 contains 15 residues. Germline CDR1 reads SGHTA; CDR2 reads FQGNSA. Trimming pared 6 bases from V and 6 bases from J, leaving 18 bases between.

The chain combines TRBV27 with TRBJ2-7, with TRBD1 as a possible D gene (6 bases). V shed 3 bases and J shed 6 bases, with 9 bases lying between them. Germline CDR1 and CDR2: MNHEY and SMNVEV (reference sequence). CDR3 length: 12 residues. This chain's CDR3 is CASSFRGGEQYF. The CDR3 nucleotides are TGTGCCAGCAGTTTCCGAGGGGGCGAGCAGTACTTC.

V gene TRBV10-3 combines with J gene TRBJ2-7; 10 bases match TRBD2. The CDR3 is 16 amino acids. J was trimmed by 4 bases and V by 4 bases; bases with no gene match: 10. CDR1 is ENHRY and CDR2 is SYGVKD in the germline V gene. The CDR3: CAISVSPLAGVYEQYF. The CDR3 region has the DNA TGTGCCATCAGTGTTTCACCTCTAGCGGGAGTGTACGAGCAGTACTTC.

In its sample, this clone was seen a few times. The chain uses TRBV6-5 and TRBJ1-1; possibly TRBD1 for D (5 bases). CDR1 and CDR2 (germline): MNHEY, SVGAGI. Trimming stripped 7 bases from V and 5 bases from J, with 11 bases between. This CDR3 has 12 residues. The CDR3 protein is CASTMGGTEAFF. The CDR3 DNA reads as TGTGCCAGCACCATGGGGGGAACTGAAGCTTTCTTT.

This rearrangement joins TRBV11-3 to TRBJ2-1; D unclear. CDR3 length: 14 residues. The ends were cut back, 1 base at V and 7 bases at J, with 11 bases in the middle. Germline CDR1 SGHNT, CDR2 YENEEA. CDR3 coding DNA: TGTGCCAGCAGCTTAGCCTACCGGTCAAATGAGCAGTTCTTC. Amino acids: CASSLAYRSNEQFF.

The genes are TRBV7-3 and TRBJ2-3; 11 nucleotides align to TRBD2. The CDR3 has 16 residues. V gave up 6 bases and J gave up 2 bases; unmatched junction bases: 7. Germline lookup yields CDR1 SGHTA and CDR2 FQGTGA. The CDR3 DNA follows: TGTGCCAGCAGACAGGATAGCGGGAGGGCCACAGATACGCAGTATTTT. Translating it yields CASRQDSGRATDTQYF.